This TCR beta chain was captured in a study of shared clonotypes between healthy human individuals. Study-level points and caveats: Larger richness was generally estimated for naive than memory subsets.

Naivety among CD8 cells was defined by CD45RO negativity and positive CCR7 selection, thereby excluding terminally differentiated effector memory CD45RA+ cells. A note on this clone: Its antigen is still unknown.

Sequencing was performed with immunoSEQ multiplex PCR; in TCRdb, only in-frame clones are kept and a portion is missing. The sample has about 2.1 million clones; 93% are singletons. Sequencing used naive CD8+ T cells from PBMCs. The sequence was collected from a man between 18 and 35 years old in good health. Some clones in this sample may be carry-over from other donors' samples.

CDR3 region: CASSLYDEQFF. CDR3 DNA sequence: TGTGCCAGCAGCTTGTACGATGAGCAGTTCTTC. This sequence joins TRBV5-6 and TRBJ2-1; D unresolved. This CDR3 has 11 amino acids. Germline CDR1 and CDR2: SGHDT and YYEEEE. Trimming pared 1 base from V and 8 bases from J, leaving 4 bases between.